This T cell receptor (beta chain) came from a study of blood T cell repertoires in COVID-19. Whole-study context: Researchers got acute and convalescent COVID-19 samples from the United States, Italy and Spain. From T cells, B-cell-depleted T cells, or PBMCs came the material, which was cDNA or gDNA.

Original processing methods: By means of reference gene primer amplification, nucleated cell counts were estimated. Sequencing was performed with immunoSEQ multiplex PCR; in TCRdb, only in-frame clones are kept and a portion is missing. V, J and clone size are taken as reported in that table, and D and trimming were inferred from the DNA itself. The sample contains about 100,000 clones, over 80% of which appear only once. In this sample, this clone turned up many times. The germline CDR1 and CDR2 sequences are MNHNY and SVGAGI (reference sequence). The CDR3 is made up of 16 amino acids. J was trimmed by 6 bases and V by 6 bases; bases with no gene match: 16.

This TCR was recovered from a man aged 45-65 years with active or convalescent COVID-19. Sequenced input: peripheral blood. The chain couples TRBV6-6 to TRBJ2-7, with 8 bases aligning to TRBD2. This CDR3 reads CASRFGTPGLVGEQYF. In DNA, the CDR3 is TGTGCCAGCAGGTTCGGGACACCGGGACTAGTCGGCGAGCAGTACTTC.